The TCR beta chain described here comes from a study of T cell repertoires in cytomegalovirus infection. In the study overall: Recently described HLA-C-restricted plus well-studied HLA-B-restricted CMV epitopes were used.

This clonotype has a handful of counts. What it binds is not known. MiXCR, applied by TCRdb to the reads, yields one record per CDR3 protein. The sample has hundreds of thousands of distinct CDR3 sequences; roughly 28% are singletons. This CDR3 has 12 residues. Germline V gene lookup returns CDR1 LNHDA and CDR2 SQIVND (reference sequence). V was pared by 6 bases and J by 4 bases, with 9 bases between. The sequencing used cultured PBMCs, collected from culture after CMV antigen stimulation. V usage is TRBV19 and J usage is TRBJ1-2; maybe TRBD1 (6 bases). The receptor was derived from a human donor in good health (CMV status not recorded). Some clones in this sample may be carry-over from other donors' samples. The CDR3 loop reads CASRTGSYGYTF. CDR3 sequence (DNA): TGTGCCAGTAGGACAGGTAGCTATGGCTACACCTTC. Using reference TRBV19 and TRBJ1-2 for the parts outside the CDR3, the full variable domain is DGGITQSPKYLFRKEGQNVTLSCEQNLNHDAMYWYRQDPGQGLRLIYYSQIVNDFQKGDIAEGYSVSREKKESFPLTVTSAQKNPTAFYLCASRTGSYGYTFGSGTRLTVV.